The source of this T cell receptor beta chain is a study of CD8 T cells in ankylosing spondylitis. Notes on the study in general: For ankylosing spondylitis blood, a TCR beta motif of about eight highly homologous variants appeared characteristic. Enrichment of disease-linked clones was reportedly significant in matched ankylosing spondylitis synovial fluid.

TCRdb ran MiXCR on the 5' RACE reads and lists one entry per CDR3 protein. The sample yields 350,000 to 400,000 distinct CDR3 sequences, about 20% seen once. The CDR3 totals 13 residues. Germline V CDR1 and CDR2: MNHNS, SASEGT. V lost 5 bases, J lost 6 bases, and 5 bases stayed unmatched. This clonotype was counted only a few times. Its target is not known. The V and J genes are TRBV6-1 and TRBJ2-3, with 7 bases lining up with TRBD1. The material sequenced was blood, either unsorted or a sorted T cell fraction (not recorded which). This receptor was identified in a male donor with ankylosing spondylitis or in good health (not recorded which). The CDR3 region has the DNA TGTGCCAGCAGTATCACAGGGGCCGATACGCAGTATTTT. This encodes CASSITGADTQYF.